Below are 11 T cell receptor beta chains sequenced from a single sample in a study of blood T cell repertoires in COVID-19. TCRdb's table, derived via immunoSEQ multiplex PCR, lists solely in-frame clones and lacks some. There are 300,000 or so clones in the sample; approximately 93% occur only once, and over 2% lies in the top ten. Material for sequencing was peripheral blood. The origin of the receptors is a woman aged 25 to 39 with COVID-19, enrolled during active disease.

This chain links TRBV20-1 with TRBJ1-1, with D hard to call. This CDR3 is 11 amino acids long. The germline V and J ends were trimmed by 6 bases and 11 bases, with 16 bases remaining between them. Germline assignment: CDR1 DFQATT and CDR2 SNEGSKA (reference sequence). This CDR3 reads CSAQSGVWAFF. The CDR3 DNA is TGCAGTGCCCAGAGCGGGGTTTGGGCTTTCTTT.

The V gene is TRBV19, the J gene TRBJ2-2; possible D gene TRBD1, 5 bases. The CDR3 is made up of 15 amino acids. V was clipped by 3 bases and J by 6 bases, with 14 bases between them. The germline V gene encodes CDR1 LNHDA and CDR2 SQIVND (reference sequence). The CDR3 loop is CASSISRALPGELFF. CDR3 sequence (DNA): TGTGCCAGTAGTATTTCCAGGGCCCTCCCCGGGGAGCTGTTTTTT.

The V and J genes are TRBV24-1 and TRBJ2-2; D is perhaps TRBD2 (6 bases). This CDR3 has 14 amino acids. V dropped 1 base and J dropped 5 bases, with 7 bases sitting between them. Germline assignment: CDR1 KGHDR and CDR2 SFDVKD. The CDR3 coding sequence is TGTGCCACCAGTGATTTACGGGGGACCGGGGAGCTGTTTTTT. Amino acids: CATSDLRGTGELFF.

The chain carries TRBV6-4 and TRBJ1-1, with D maybe TRBD1 (5 bases). The CDR3 covers 13 residues. CDR1 and CDR2 (germline): MRHNA, SNTAGT. The germline V and J ends were trimmed by 2 bases and 4 bases, with 8 bases remaining between them. The CDR3 region is CASSDTGRTEAFF. The CDR3 DNA sequence: TGTGCCAGCAGTGACACAGGACGCACTGAAGCTTTCTTT.

The V and J genes are TRBV5-1 and TRBJ1-3, with TRBD1 as a possible D gene (5 bases). The germline V and J ends were trimmed by 2 bases and 1 base, with 10 bases remaining between them. Germline-derived CDR1 and CDR2 are SGHRS and YFSETQ. This CDR3 spans 15 amino acids. CDR3 residues: CASSFLQGSGNTIYF. CDR3 DNA sequence: TGCGCCAGCAGCTTCCTTCAGGGATCTGGAAACACCATATATTTT.

The chain employs TRBV12-3 or TRBV12-4 and TRBJ1-6; D is ambiguous. This CDR3 is built from 12 residues. The V and J ends lost 2 bases and 8 bases respectively, with 4 bases between them. DNA for the CDR3: TGTGCCAGCAGTTTATCGGATTCACCCCTCCACTTT. Amino acids: CASSLSDSPLHF.

This sequence joins TRBV29-1 and TRBJ2-7, with D tentatively TRBD2 (5 bases). Germline CDR1 and CDR2: SQVTM and ANQGSEA. V was shortened by 5 bases and J by 2 bases, with 13 bases between the two germline ends. The CDR3 runs to 13 residues. The CDR3 DNA sequence: TGCAGCGTTTTAGGACTGGCGACCTACGAGCAGTACTTC. This gives the protein CSVLGLATYEQYF.

The V gene is TRBV7-4, the J gene TRBJ2-7; the D is unclear. This CDR3 has 13 amino acids. V was clipped by 7 bases and J by 3 bases, with 13 bases between them. Per the germline V gene, CDR1 is SGHVT and CDR2 is SQSDAQ. The CDR3 region has the DNA TGTGCCAGCAAGGAGTCTAGGCTCTACGAGCAGTACTTC. Translation gives CASKESRLYEQYF.

This chain joins TRBV5-1 and TRBJ2-1; TRBD2 matches 7 bases. CDR1 is SGHRS and CDR2 is YFSETQ in the germline V gene. The V gene end was trimmed by 4 bases and the J gene end by 3 bases; junction bases not matched to a gene: 7. This CDR3 is built from 15 residues. CDR3 sequence reads: CASSRGEGYYNEQFF. DNA for the CDR3: TGCGCCAGCAGCCGGGGGGAGGGCTACTACAATGAGCAGTTCTTC.

This sequence joins TRBV7-9 and TRBJ1-5; 7 nucleotides agree with TRBD1. V was clipped by 2 bases and J by 5 bases; unmatched bases: 0. From germline, CDR1 is SEHNR and CDR2 FQNEAQ (reference sequence). The CDR3 loop spans 13 amino acids. CDR3 in amino acids: CASSLTGDQPQHF. The CDR3 DNA follows: TGTGCCAGCAGCTTAACAGGGGATCAGCCCCAGCATTTT.

The chain links TRBV7-2 to TRBJ1-2; D is ambiguous. Germline V gene sequence: CDR1 SGHTA, CDR2 FQGNSA. This CDR3 region has 17 residues. V lost 1 base and J lost 5, with 20 bases in between. The CDR3 DNA reads as TGTGCCAGCAGCTTAGAATCGGGAGCCCCGTCATTATATGGCTACACCTTC. Its translation is CASSLESGAPSLYGYTF.